This T cell receptor beta chain was captured by sequencing in a study of shared clonotypes between healthy human individuals. The V end was cut by 6 bases, the J end by 3 bases, with 12 bases between. The CDR3 has 14 amino acids. The germline V gene has CDR1 SGHTA and CDR2 FQGNSA. The data were produced by immunoSEQ multiplex PCR, yet TCRdb's version contains in-frame clones alone and is incomplete. The repertoire consists of fewer than 3 million clones, with approximately 90% occurring once and the leading ten covering 0.37%. The sequenced sample was naive CD4+ T cells from PBMCs. Subset in this sample: CD45RA+ positively selected. The chain carries TRBV7-2 and TRBJ1-5; D is ambiguous. This TCR came from a man aged 18 to 30 in good health. Some clones in this sample may be carry-over from other donors' samples. CDR3 sequence (DNA): TGTGCCAGCAGTCTGACTAGGGACAATCAGCCCCAGCATTTT. It is translated as CASSLTRDNQPQHF.